This T cell receptor (beta chain) was sequenced for a study of cytomegalovirus exposure and HLA in healthy donors. Points from the study as a whole: Among donors in an Asian-associated ancestry cluster, a later analysis reportedly found fewer N-insertions than the roughly 610-donor mean. Most subjects had HLA-A and HLA-B alleles reportedly predicted accurately by TCR beta sequences.

The study ran its PCR with 60 Vbeta and 13 Jbeta primers. Sequencing was performed with immunoSEQ multiplex PCR; in TCRdb, only in-frame clones are kept and a portion is missing. The sample has some 150,000 clones, about 75% seen once. This clone was counted once. Its antigen is unknown. This clonotype was obtained from a man in his forties in good health and CMV-seronegative. The specimen sequenced was PBMCs.

DNA for the CDR3: TGTGCCAGTGGGACCTATCGGGAGAGTTCACCCCTCCACTTT. Translated: CASGTYRESSPLHF. The chain recombines TRBV19 with TRBJ1-6; TRBD1 might be the D (5 bases). This CDR3 spans 14 amino acids. Germline values: CDR1 LNHDA, CDR2 SQIVND (reference sequence). Trimming left V 8 bases short and J 9 bases short, with 17 bases between.